Listed here are 15 T cell receptor beta chains from one sample, sequenced in a study of human T cells and chemical hapten exposure. TCRdb fed the RACE reads into MiXCR, producing one record per CDR3 protein. This table holds 120,000 or so distinct CDR3 sequences, approximately 15% found once. The time point was: pre-sensitization, week 0. Treatment: therapeutic diphenylcyclopropenone sensitization with weekly scalp DPC. The starting material was whole blood, obtained in connection with sensitization to the hapten diphenylcyclopropenone (DPC). The origin of the receptors is a woman in her late teens or twenties with alopecia areata. Some clones in this sample may be carry-over from other donors' samples.

This clonotype was seen at least ten times. This chain uses TRBV9 with TRBJ2-7, with a tentative D call TRBD2 (5 bases). Germline values: CDR1 SGDLS, CDR2 YYNGEE. The CDR3 has 13 residues. Trimming removed 0 bases from V and 1 base from J, with 5 bases in between. CDR3 region: CASSVGLSYEQYF. The CDR3 coding sequence is TGTGCCAGCAGCGTAGGACTATCCTACGAGCAGTACTTC.

The V and J genes are TRBV6-1 and TRBJ2-3; TRBD2 aligns across 9 bases. V shed 3 bases and J 4 bases; nucleotides not matched to a gene: 2. Germline-derived CDR1 and CDR2 are MNHNS and SASEGT. This CDR3 region has 14 residues. In nucleotides, the CDR3 is TGTGCCAGCAGTGATTTAGCGGGGGCAGATACGCAGTATTTT. It is translated as CASSDLAGADTQYF.

CDR3: CASSTPRGQITSSYEQYF. CDR3 nucleotides: TGTGCCAGCAGTACCCCCCGGGGACAGATTACCTCTTCCTACGAGCAGTACTTC. The chain uses TRBV6-2 or TRBV6-3 and TRBJ2-7, with 7 positions matching TRBD1. The CDR3 contains 18 residues. The V gene's germline CDR1 is MNHEY and CDR2 SVGEGT. V lost 5 bases, J lost 1 base, and 17 bases stayed unmatched.

This clonotype came up many times. This chain connects TRBV7-2 to TRBJ2-3, with 12 bases identical to TRBD2. Germline CDR1 and CDR2: SGHTA and FQGNSA. The CDR3 contains 19 residues. Trimming at V came to 3 bases and at J to 0 bases, leaving 10 bases not matched to a gene. The CDR3 loop is CASSFLPVTSGGSTDTQYF. CDR3 DNA sequence: TGTGCCAGCAGCTTTTTGCCGGTGACTAGCGGGGGCAGCACAGATACGCAGTATTTT. The full variable domain, its missing parts supplied by reference TRBV7-2 and TRBJ2-3, is GAGVSQSPSNKVTEKGKDVELRCDPISGHTALYWYRQSLGQGLEFLIYFQGNSAPDKSGLPSDRFSAERTGGSVSTLTIQRTQQEDSAVYLCASSFLPVTSGGSTDTQYFGPGTRLTVL.

In DNA form, the CDR3 reads TGTGCCAGCTCACCACCGGGTGGCGCTGAAGCTTTCTTT. Translated: CASSPPGGAEAFF. The rearrangement links TRBV18 to TRBJ1-1; D unresolved. This CDR3 contains 13 residues. The ends were cut back, 0 bases at V and 6 bases at J, with 8 bases in the middle. The germline CDR1 and CDR2 sequences are KGHSH and LQKENI.

This clonotype was observed many times. The chain employs TRBV20-1 and TRBJ1-1; the D is unclear. The CDR3 loop spans 13 amino acids. Between the trimmed V and J ends, which lost 0 bases and 0 bases, there was a span of 5 bases. The germline V gene has CDR1 DFQATT and CDR2 SNEGSKA (reference sequence). The CDR3 spells CSARDRMNTEAFF. CDR3 DNA sequence: TGCAGTGCTAGAGATCGGATGAACACTGAAGCTTTCTTT.

V usage is TRBV28 and J usage is TRBJ1-6; 8 nucleotides line up with TRBD1. Looked up from germline, CDR1 is MDHEN and CDR2 is SYDVKM. CDR3 length: 15 residues. The J segment lost 9 bases and the V segment lost 7 bases, leaving 11 bases of the junction unmatched. In DNA, the CDR3 is TGTGCCAGCATCCAGGGGGCTGGGAAAGCTTCACCCCTCCACTTT. It codes for CASIQGAGKASPLHF. Full variable domain (rest looked up from reference TRBV28 and TRBJ1-6): DVKVTQSSRYLVKRTGEKVFLECVQDMDHENMFWYRQDPGLGLRLIYFSYDVKMKEKGDIPEGYSVSREKKERFSLILESASTNQTSMYLCASIQGAGKASPLHFGNGTRLTVT.

This clonotype has only a few counts. The chain links TRBV12-3 or TRBV12-4 to TRBJ1-2; 7 bases match TRBD1. The CDR3 contains 16 residues. V was clipped by 3 bases and J by 0 bases; unmatched bases: 7. CDR3 DNA sequence: TGTGCCAGCAGTTTCGCCGGCGGGACAGCTAACTATGGCTACACCTTC. Amino acid sequence: CASSFAGGTANYGYTF.

This clonotype has just a few counts. The chain recombines TRBV6-2 or TRBV6-3 with TRBJ2-1; TRBD2 matches at 10 bases. Germline V CDR1 and CDR2: MNHEY, SVGEGT. The CDR3 length is 17 residues. The junction had 4 bases not matched to a gene; V was cut back by 2 bases and J by 0 bases. In DNA form, the CDR3 reads TGTGCCAGCAGTTACGAACTAGCGGGGATCTCCTACAATGAGCAGTTCTTC. Amino acid sequence: CASSYELAGISYNEQFF.

This clonotype was recorded a few times. V gene TRBV6-5 combines with J gene TRBJ1-1; D not certain. Germline lookup yields CDR1 MNHEY and CDR2 SVGAGI. V gave up 4 bases and J gave up 5 bases, with 17 bases separating them. There are 15 residues in the CDR3. The CDR3 loop reads CASSSTSTGLTEAFF. In DNA form, the CDR3 reads TGTGCCAGCAGTTCTACCTCGACGGGCTTAACTGAAGCTTTCTTT.

V gene TRBV4-3 combines with J gene TRBJ1-2, with D unclear. In germline, CDR1 is LGHNA, CDR2 YSLEER. V was pared by 0 bases and J by 3 bases, with 11 bases between. The CDR3 covers 15 residues. CDR3 in amino acids: CASSQDLEGHYGYTF. In DNA, the CDR3 is TGCGCCAGCAGCCAAGACCTCGAGGGCCACTATGGCTACACCTTC.

This clonotype was recorded many times. CDR3 DNA: TGCAGCAGCGACAGGGGAAGTAACAATGAGCAGTTCTTC. This sequence encodes CSSDRGSNNEQFF. The chain recombines TRBV29-1 with TRBJ2-1; 8 bases align to TRBD1. In germline, CDR1 is SQVTM, CDR2 ANQGSEA. V trimming: 8 bases; J trimming: 5 bases; junction bases outside the gene matches: 8. CDR3 size: 13 residues.

The rearrangement links TRBV5-1 to TRBJ1-2; D call uncertain. The germline gives CDR1 SGHRS, CDR2 YFSETQ. This CDR3 spans 13 amino acids. V lost 5 bases, J lost 4 bases, and 12 bases lay in between. The CDR3 loop is CASSPPGIYGYTF. The CDR3 DNA reads TGCGCCAGCAGTCCGCCGGGGATCTATGGCTACACCTTC.

This chain connects TRBV27 to TRBJ1-1; the match to TRBD1 covers 9 bases. Germline CDR1 is MNHEY and CDR2 is SMNVEV (reference sequence). The CDR3 length is 12 residues. Trimming removed 5 bases from V and 12 bases from J; junction bases left unmatched: 7. The CDR3 nucleotides read TGTGCCAGCAGTCCCTTACAGGGGGCGACTTTCTTT. Its protein is CASSPLQGATFF.

This chain links TRBV7-2 with TRBJ1-1; a weak D match, TRBD1 (5 bases). CDR1 and CDR2 (germline): SGHTA, FQGNSA. The V and J ends lost 5 bases and 6 bases respectively, with 13 bases between them. The CDR3 is 13 residues long. The DNA for the CDR3 is TGTGCCAGCAGCCAGGGCCCGACGCCTGAAGCTTTCTTT. It codes for CASSQGPTPEAFF.